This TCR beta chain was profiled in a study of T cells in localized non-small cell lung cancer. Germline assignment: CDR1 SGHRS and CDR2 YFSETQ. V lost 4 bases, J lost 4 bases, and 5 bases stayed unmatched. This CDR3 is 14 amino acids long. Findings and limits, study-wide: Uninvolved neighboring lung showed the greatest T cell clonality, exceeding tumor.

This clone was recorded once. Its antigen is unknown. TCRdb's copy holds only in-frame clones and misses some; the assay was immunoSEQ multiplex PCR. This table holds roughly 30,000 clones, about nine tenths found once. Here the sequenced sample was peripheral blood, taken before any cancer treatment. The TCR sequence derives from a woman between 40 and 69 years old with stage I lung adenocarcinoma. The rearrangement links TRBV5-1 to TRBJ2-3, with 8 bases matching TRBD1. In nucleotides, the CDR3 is TGCGCCAGCAGCCCCGGACAGGGAGCAGATACGCAGTATTTT. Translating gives CASSPGQGADTQYF.